This TCR beta chain was found in a study of multiple sclerosis patients with progressive multifocal leukoencephalopathy. General study findings and limits: It is unclear whether the findings reflect JC virus infection or general immunocompromise. PML-onset expanded TRB clones were detectable before and during natalizumab therapy. At PML onset, no shared TRBV or TRBJ gene usage was seen.

Comment on this clone: Its target is not known.

CDR1 and CDR2 from the germline V gene are SNHLY and FYNNEI. V was pared by 7 bases and J by 4 bases, with 13 bases between. The length of the CDR3 is 13 residues. Specified time point: approximately twelve months of natalizumab therapy. The survey-level immunoSEQ assay was used. The assay was immunoSEQ multiplex PCR, and TCRdb's table has in-frame clones only and misses some. The table records roughly 29,000 clones, 90% of them present only once. The receptor was derived from a human donor with multiple sclerosis. The chain joins TRBV2 to TRBJ1-2; D not certain. The source material was PBMCs, sampled from a patient treated with natalizumab. CDR3 sequence reads: CASTLRGAYGYTF. The CDR3 coding sequence is TGTGCCAGCACCCTAAGAGGAGCCTATGGCTACACCTTC.